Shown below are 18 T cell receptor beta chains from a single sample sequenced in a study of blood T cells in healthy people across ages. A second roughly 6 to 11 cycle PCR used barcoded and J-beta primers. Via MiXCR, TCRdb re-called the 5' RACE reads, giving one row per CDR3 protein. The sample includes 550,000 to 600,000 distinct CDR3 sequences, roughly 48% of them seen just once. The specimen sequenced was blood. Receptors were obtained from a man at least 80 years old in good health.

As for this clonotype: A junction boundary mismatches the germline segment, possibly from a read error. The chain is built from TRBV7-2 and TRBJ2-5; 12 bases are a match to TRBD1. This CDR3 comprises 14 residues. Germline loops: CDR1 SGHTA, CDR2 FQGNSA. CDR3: CASTGDRGQGTQYF. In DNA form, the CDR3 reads TGTGCCAGCACCGGGGACAGGGGGCAAGGGACCCAGTACTTC.

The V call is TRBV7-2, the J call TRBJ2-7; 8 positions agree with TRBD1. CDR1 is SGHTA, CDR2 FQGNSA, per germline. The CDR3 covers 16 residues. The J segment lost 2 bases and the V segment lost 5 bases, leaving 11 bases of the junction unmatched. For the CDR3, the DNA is TGTGCCAGCAGCGCCCCCGTGCGGACAGGGACCTACGAGCAGTACTTC. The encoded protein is CASSAPVRTGTYEQYF.

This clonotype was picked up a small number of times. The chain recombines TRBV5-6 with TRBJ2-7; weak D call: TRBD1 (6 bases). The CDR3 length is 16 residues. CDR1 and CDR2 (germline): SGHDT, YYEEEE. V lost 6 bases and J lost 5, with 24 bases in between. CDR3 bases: TGTGCCAGCATCCGAACCTTGGGGGCCGTTTACCACGAGCAGTACTTC. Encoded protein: CASIRTLGAVYHEQYF.

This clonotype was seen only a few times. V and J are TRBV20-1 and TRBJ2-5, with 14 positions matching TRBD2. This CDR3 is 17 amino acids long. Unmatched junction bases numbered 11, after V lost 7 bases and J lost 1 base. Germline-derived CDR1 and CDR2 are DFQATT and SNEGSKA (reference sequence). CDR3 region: CSVSQGTSGSTQETQYF. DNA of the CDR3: TGCAGTGTTTCCCAAGGGACTAGCGGGAGTACCCAAGAGACCCAGTACTTC.

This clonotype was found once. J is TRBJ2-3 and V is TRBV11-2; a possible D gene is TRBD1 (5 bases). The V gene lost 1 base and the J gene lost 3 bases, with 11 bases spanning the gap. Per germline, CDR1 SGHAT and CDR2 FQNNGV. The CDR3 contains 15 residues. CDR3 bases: TGTGCCAGCAGCTTAGCCAATAGACAGACAGATACGCAGTATTTT. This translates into CASSLANRQTDTQYF. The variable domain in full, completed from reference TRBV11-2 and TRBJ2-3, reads EAGVAQSPRYKIIEKRQSVAFWCNPISGHATLYWYQQILGQGPKLLIQFQNNGVVDDSQLPKDRFSAERLKGVDSTLKIQPAKLEDSAVYLCASSLANRQTDTQYFGPGTRLTVL.

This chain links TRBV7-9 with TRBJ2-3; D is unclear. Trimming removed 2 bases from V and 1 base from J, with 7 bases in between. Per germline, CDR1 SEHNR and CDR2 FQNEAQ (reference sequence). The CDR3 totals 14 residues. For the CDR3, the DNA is TGTGCCAGCAGCTTATGGGGTCGCACAGATACGCAGTATTTT. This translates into CASSLWGRTDTQYF.

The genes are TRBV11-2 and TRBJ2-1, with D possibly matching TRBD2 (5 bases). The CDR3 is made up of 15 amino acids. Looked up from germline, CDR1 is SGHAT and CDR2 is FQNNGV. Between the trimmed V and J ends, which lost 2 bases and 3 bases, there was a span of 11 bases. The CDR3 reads CASSLRTGLYNEQFF. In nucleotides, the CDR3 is TGTGCCAGCAGCTTAAGGACTGGACTCTACAATGAGCAGTTCTTC.

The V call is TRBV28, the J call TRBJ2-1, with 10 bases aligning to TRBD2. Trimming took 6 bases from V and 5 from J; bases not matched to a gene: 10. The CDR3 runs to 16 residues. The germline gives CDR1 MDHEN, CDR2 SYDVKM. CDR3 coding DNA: TGTGCCAGCAGACATTCCATAGCGGGAGGTAACAATGAGCAGTTCTTC. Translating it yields CASRHSIAGGNNEQFF.

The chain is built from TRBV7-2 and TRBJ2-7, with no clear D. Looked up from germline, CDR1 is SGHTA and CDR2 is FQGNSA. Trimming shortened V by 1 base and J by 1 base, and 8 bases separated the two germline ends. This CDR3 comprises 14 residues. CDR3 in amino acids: CASSLGFLSYEQYF. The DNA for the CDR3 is TGTGCCAGCAGCTTAGGTTTCCTATCCTACGAGCAGTACTTC.

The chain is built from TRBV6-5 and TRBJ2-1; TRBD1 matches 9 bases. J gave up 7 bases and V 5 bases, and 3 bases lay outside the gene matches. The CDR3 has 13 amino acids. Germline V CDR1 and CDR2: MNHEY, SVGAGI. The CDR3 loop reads CASSQQGANEQFF. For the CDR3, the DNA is TGTGCCAGCAGTCAACAGGGGGCGAATGAGCAGTTCTTC.

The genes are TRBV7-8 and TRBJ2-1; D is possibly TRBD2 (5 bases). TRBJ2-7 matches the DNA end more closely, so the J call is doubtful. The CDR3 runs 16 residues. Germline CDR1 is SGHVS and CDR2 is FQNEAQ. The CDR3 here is CASSITRPPSYNEQYF. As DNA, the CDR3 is TGTGCCAGCAGCATTACTAGGCCGCCCTCCTACAATGAGCAGTACTTC.

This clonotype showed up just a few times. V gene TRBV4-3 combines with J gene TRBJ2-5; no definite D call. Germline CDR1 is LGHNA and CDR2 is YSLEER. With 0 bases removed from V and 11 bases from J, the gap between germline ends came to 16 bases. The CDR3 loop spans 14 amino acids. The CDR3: CASSQDWKGQEQYF. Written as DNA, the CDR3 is TGCGCCAGCAGCCAAGATTGGAAAGGGCAAGAGCAGTACTTC.

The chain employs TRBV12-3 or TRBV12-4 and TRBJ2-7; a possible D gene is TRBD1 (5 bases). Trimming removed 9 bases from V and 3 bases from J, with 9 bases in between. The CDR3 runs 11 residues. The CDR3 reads CARAQGYEQYF. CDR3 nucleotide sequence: TGTGCCAGGGCGCAGGGCTACGAGCAGTACTTC.

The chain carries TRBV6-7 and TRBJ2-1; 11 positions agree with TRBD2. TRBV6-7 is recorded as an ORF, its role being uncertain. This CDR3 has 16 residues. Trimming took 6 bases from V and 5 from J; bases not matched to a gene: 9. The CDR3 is CASSPEPGLADNEQFF. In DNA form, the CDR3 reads TGTGCCAGCAGCCCTGAACCGGGACTAGCGGACAATGAGCAGTTCTTC.

The CDR3, as DNA: TGTGCCAGCAGCCAGACCTTTACCGGCCAAGAGACCCAGTACTTC. The encoded protein is CASSQTFTGQETQYF. The chain carries TRBV7-9 and TRBJ2-5, with D unclear. The CDR3 is 15 residues long. Germline V lookup: CDR1 SEHNR, CDR2 FQNEAQ (reference sequence). V was trimmed by 5 bases and J by 1 base, leaving 14 bases between them. The entire variable domain, with the rest obtained from reference TRBV7-9 and TRBJ2-5, is as follows: DTGVSQNPRHKITKRGQNVTFRCDPISEHNRLYWYRQTLGQGPEFLTYFQNEAQLEKSRLLSDRFSAERPKGSFSTLEIQRTEQGDSAMYLCASSQTFTGQETQYFGPGTRLLVL.

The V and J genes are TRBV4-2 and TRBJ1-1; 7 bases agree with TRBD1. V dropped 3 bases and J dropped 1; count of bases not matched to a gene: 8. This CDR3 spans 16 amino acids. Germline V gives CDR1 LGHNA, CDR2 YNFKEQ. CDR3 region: CASSQSSGTANTEAFF. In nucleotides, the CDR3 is TGTGCCAGCAGCCAGTCCTCCGGGACAGCGAACACTGAAGCTTTCTTT.

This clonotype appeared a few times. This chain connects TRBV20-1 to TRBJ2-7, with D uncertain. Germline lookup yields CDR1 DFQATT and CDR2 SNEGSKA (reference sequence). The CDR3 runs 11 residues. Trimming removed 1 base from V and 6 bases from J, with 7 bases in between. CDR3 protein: CSARVAAEQYF. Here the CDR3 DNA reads TGCAGTGCTAGAGTGGCCGCCGAGCAGTACTTC.

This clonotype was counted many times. The DNA for the CDR3 is TGTGCCAGCAACCGGATCAACAGGGATGTGTCGGATGAGCAGTTCTTC. This sequence encodes CASNRINRDVSDEQFF. The chain carries TRBV6-6 and TRBJ2-1, with D perhaps TRBD1 (6 bases). Trimming took 7 bases from V and 8 from J, leaving 24 bases between them. The germline CDR1 and CDR2 sequences are MNHNY and SVGAGI (reference sequence). This CDR3 spans 16 amino acids.